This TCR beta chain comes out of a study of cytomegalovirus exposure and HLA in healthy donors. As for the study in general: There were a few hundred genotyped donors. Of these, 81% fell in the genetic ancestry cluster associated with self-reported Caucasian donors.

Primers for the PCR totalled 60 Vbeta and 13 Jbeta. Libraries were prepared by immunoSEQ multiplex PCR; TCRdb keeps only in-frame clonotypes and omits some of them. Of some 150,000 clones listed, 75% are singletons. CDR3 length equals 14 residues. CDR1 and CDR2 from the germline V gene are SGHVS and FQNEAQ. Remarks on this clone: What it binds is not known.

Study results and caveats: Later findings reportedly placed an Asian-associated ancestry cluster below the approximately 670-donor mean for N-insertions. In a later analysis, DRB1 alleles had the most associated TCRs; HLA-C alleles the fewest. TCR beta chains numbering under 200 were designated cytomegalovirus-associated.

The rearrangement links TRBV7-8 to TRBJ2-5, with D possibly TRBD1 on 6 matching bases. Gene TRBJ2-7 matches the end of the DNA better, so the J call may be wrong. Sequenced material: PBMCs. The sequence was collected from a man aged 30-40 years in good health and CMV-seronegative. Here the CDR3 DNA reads TGTGCCAGCAGCTTAGGGACAGCGTCCTACGAGCAGTACTTC. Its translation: CASSLGTASYEQYF.